This TCR beta chain appears in the sequencing data of a study of T cells after posttransplantation cyclophosphamide. Whole-study results and caveats: TRB clonality was highly associated with recipient CMV seropositivity and reactivation. TRB overlap between skin or GI tissue T cells and blood was limited.

Produced via immunoSEQ multiplex PCR; TCRdb's table is partial and in-frame only. The table includes approximately 22,000 clones, 73% detected once. Concerning this clone itself: The antigen is undetermined.

The CDR3 is 16 amino acids. Germline CDR1 MDHEN, CDR2 SYDVKM. The V and J ends lost 5 bases and 4 bases, in that order; junction bases with no gene match: 6. The source is a woman in her sixties or seventies in good health, CMV-negative, and a related stem cell transplant donor. The V and J genes are TRBV28 and TRBJ2-2, with 11 bases matching TRBD2. Sequencing was carried out using memory CD4+ T cells sorted from PBMCs. The CDR3 loop is CASSPPTSGSTGELFF. DNA for the CDR3: TGTGCCAGCAGTCCCCCTACTAGCGGGAGCACCGGGGAGCTGTTTTTT.